The clone carrying this TCR beta chain is judged medium-sized. The data belong to a study of long-term antiretroviral therapy in people with HIV. It was version v3.0 of the immunoSEQ assay that was run at survey level. Generated by immunoSEQ multiplex PCR, the TCRdb table keeps only in-frame clones and is missing some. The repertoire holds 30,000 to 40,000 clones, with roughly nine tenths as singletons. The TCR was taken from a man aged 18 to 30 with HIV. The source material was unsorted PBMCs, sampled 1.1 years after starting antiretroviral therapy.

The CDR3 sequence is CASTAGRAGYTF. CDR3 DNA sequence: TGTGCCAGCACGGCGGGAAGAGCGGGCTACACCTTC. The chain links TRBV27 to TRBJ1-2; D uncertain. V lost 7 bases, J lost 8 bases, and 14 bases lay in between. CDR1 is MNHEY and CDR2 is SMNVEV in the germline V gene (reference sequence). This CDR3 has 12 amino acids.